The next 3 T cell receptor beta chains were all read from a single sample in a study of blood T cell repertoires in COVID-19. The data were produced by immunoSEQ multiplex PCR, yet TCRdb's version contains in-frame clones alone and is incomplete. The table shows 90,000 to 130,000 clones, with approximately 90% occurring only once. Sequences were obtained from peripheral blood. The receptors derive from a woman in her 50s with acute or convalescent COVID-19.

V gene TRBV7-9 combines with J gene TRBJ1-4; perhaps TRBD1 as D (5 bases). Between the trimmed V and J ends, which lost 1 base and 5 bases, there was a span of 14 bases. The CDR3 length is 16 residues. Looked up from germline, CDR1 is SEHNR and CDR2 is FQNEAQ (reference sequence). DNA for the CDR3: TGTGCCAGCAGCTTAGGGGCTTCAGGGAGGAATGAAAAACTGTTTTTT. It is translated as CASSLGASGRNEKLFF. Using reference TRBV7-9 and TRBJ1-4 for the parts outside the CDR3, the full variable domain is DTGVSQNPRHKITKRGQNVTFRCDPISEHNRLYWYRQTLGQGPEFLTYFQNEAQLEKSRLLSDRFSAERPKGSFSTLEIQRTEQGDSAMYLCASSLGASGRNEKLFFGSGTQLSVL.

J is TRBJ2-3 and V is TRBV10-3, with 9 bases matching TRBD2. Per germline, CDR1 ENHRY and CDR2 SYGVKD. The CDR3 is 16 residues long. The V gene end was trimmed by 3 bases and the J gene end by 3 bases; junction bases not matched to a gene: 7. CDR3 amino acids: CAISDSASGTTDTQYF. CDR3 in DNA: TGTGCCATCAGTGACAGCGCTAGCGGGACGACAGATACGCAGTATTTT.

The chain links TRBV24-1 to TRBJ1-3; D is perhaps TRBD1 (6 bases). Deletions cut 5 bases from V and 7 bases from J, with 17 bases between. This CDR3 spans 15 amino acids. The germline CDR1 and CDR2 sequences are KGHDR and SFDVKD. CDR3 sequence (DNA): TGTGCCACCAGTGGAAACAGGGTTCAAGGGAACACCATATATTTT. This translates into CATSGNRVQGNTIYF.